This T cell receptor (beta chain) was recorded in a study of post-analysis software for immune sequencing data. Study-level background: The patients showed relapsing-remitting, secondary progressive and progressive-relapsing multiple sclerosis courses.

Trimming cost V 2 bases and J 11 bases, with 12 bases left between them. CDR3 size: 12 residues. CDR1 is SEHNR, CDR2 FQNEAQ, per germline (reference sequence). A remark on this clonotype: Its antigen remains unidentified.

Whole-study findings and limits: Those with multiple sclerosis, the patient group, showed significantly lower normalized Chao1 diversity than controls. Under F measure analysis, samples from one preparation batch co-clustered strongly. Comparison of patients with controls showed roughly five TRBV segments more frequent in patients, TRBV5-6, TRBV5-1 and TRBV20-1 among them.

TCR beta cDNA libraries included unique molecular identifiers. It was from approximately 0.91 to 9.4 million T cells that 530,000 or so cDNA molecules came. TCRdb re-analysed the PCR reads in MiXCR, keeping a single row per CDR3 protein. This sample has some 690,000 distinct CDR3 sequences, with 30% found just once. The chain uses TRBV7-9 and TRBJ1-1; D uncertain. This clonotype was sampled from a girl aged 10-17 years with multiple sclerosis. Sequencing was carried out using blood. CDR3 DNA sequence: TGTGCCAGCAGCTTACGCGGTAAGATGGCTTTCTTT. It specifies CASSLRGKMAFF.